The 16 T cell receptor beta chains listed next were all sequenced from one sample in a study of T cells expressing NK-cell markers. Reprocessing the 5' RACE reads, TCRdb reports a single entry for every CDR3 protein and omits DNA. Its table records 500,000 or so distinct CDR3 sequences. Sequenced: blood T cells: a sorted CD56 or NKG2C T cell subset, CD4+ or CD8+ T cells, or bulk PBMC T cells (not recorded which). These receptors originate from a man between 18 and 29 years old in good health.

The chain is built from TRBV7-9 and TRBJ2-2; lacking DNA, the TRBD2 call made by TCRdb goes unchecked. The CDR3 runs 15 residues. Germline CDR1 reads SEHNR; CDR2 reads FQNEAQ (reference sequence). CDR3 loop: CASSLRTSGTGELFF.

This chain links TRBV13 with TRBJ2-3; TCRdb reports TRBD2, a call that lacks DNA to check it against. Germline loops: CDR1 PRHDT, CDR2 FYEKMQ (reference sequence). This CDR3 has 13 residues. This CDR3 is CASTEGQVDTQYF.

The chain is built from TRBV11-2 and TRBJ2-2; TCRdb reports TRBD2, a call that lacks DNA to check it against. CDR3 length: 20 residues. Germline CDR1 and CDR2: SGHAT and FQNNGV. The CDR3 region is CASSLGVLTSGRAFTGELFF.

The chain employs TRBV28 and TRBJ2-7; absent DNA, TCRdb's TRBD2 call cannot be checked. This CDR3 region has 13 residues. From germline, CDR1 is MDHEN and CDR2 SYDVKM. CDR3 residues: CATLGSGTYEQYF.

Here the CDR3 reads CASGLVLRAAQETQYF. The J gene is TRBJ2-5, the V gene TRBV12-5; the TCRdb D gene call, TRBD2, has no DNA to confirm it. CDR1 is LGHNT and CDR2 is FRNRAP in the germline V gene. CDR3 length: 16 amino acids.

CDR3 loop: CASSQEGIFGDSDGYTF. This sequence joins TRBV4-3 and TRBJ1-2. The CDR3 spans 17 residues. Germline CDR1 and CDR2: LGHNA and YSLEER.

The rearrangement joins TRBV12-3 or TRBV12-4 to TRBJ2-1; TCRdb picks TRBD2, but there is no DNA to check that call. The CDR3 covers 16 residues. The CDR3 loop reads CASLAGGGRAENEQFF.

V is TRBV9 and J is TRBJ2-2; there is no DNA to check the TCRdb D call of TRBD1. The CDR3 consists of 15 residues. The germline V gene has CDR1 SGDLS and CDR2 YYNGEE. The CDR3 reads CASSVGTGETGELFF. The full variable domain, rest sourced from reference TRBV9 and TRBJ2-2, is DSGVTQTPKHLITATGQRVTLRCSPRSGDLSVYWYQQSLDQGLQFLIQYYNGEERAKGNILERFSAQQFPDLHSELNLSSLELGDSALYFCASSVGTGETGELFFGEGSRLTVL.

This chain joins TRBV5-1 and TRBJ2-1; TCRdb's D gene call, TRBD2, goes unchecked for lack of DNA. This CDR3 has 13 residues. The germline CDR1 and CDR2 sequences are SGHRS and YFSETQ. The CDR3 is CASSRTSRGLQFF.

V and J are TRBV2 and TRBJ2-4. The CDR3 extends over 13 amino acids. CDR1 SNHLY and CDR2 FYNNEI come from the germline V gene. The chain's CDR3 is CASRHMAKNIQYF.

V usage is TRBV20-1 and J usage is TRBJ1-2; with no DNA, the TCRdb D assignment of TRBD1 cannot be verified. Germline CDR1 and CDR2: DFQATT and SNEGSKA (reference sequence). CDR3 length: 15 amino acids. The chain's CDR3 is CSARTERTLEGGYTF.

The V call is TRBV12-3 or TRBV12-4, the J call TRBJ2-1; TCRdb's D call, TRBD1, is unchecked because there is no DNA. The CDR3 length is 13 residues. CDR3 in amino acids: CASSYDRGWEQFF.

The rearrangement links TRBV12-3 or TRBV12-4 to TRBJ2-1; TCRdb designates TRBD2, a call that cannot be tested without DNA. CDR3 size: 14 residues. The CDR3 is CASSPPPASHEQFF.

The chain couples TRBV11-2 to TRBJ2-5; without DNA, the TCRdb call of TRBD2 cannot be checked. CDR1 and CDR2 (germline): SGHAT, FQNNGV. This CDR3 comprises 17 residues. CDR3 amino acids: CASSSALAGGRQETQYF.

The rearrangement joins TRBV10-3 to TRBJ2-3; TCRdb's D call, TRBD1, is unchecked because there is no DNA. The CDR3 spans 17 residues. Germline V gene lookup returns CDR1 ENHRY and CDR2 SYGVKD. CDR3 amino acids: CAISSMPGSQGTDTQYF.

V gene TRBV20-1 combines with J gene TRBJ2-1; the TRBD2 assignment by TCRdb is unverifiable without DNA. Germline-derived CDR1 and CDR2 are DFQATT and SNEGSKA (reference sequence). The CDR3 is 15 residues long. The CDR3 protein is CSARDSPSGSYEQFF.